This T cell receptor beta chain was found in a study of human T cells and chemical hapten exposure. The wider study: For sensitization, 2% DPC was applied to an approximately 2 cm by approximately 2 cm patch of upper inner arm skin. Study observations and caveats: Once DPC sensitization occurred, TCRs above 1 in 1000 frequency showed no change.

Trimming pared 6 bases from V and 8 bases from J, leaving 16 bases between. This CDR3 spans 14 amino acids. Germline CDR1 is MNHEY and CDR2 is SVGAGI. The sample's time point: patch test 1, 2 weeks after DPC sensitization. As to treatment: therapeutic diphenylcyclopropenone sensitization with weekly scalp DPC. Those who donated were patients with alopecia, 18 to 70 years of age, and suitable for DPC. Extraction yielded total RNA from whole blood (unfractionated). Comment on this clonotype: Its antigen is unknown.

Each CDR3 protein is one row after TCRdb ran MiXCR on the RACE reads. The data hold about 360,000 distinct CDR3 sequences, with approximately 6.3% observed a single time. The TCR was taken from a woman younger than 30 with alopecia areata. Some clones in this sample may be carry-over from other donors' samples. Sequencing used whole blood, obtained in connection with sensitization to the hapten diphenylcyclopropenone (DPC). V gene TRBV6-5 combines with J gene TRBJ1-4; D may be TRBD1 (6 bases). The CDR3 spells CASRRGGVGEKLFF. The DNA of the CDR3 is TGTGCCAGCAGGAGAGGGGGGGTAGGGGAAAAACTGTTTTTT.